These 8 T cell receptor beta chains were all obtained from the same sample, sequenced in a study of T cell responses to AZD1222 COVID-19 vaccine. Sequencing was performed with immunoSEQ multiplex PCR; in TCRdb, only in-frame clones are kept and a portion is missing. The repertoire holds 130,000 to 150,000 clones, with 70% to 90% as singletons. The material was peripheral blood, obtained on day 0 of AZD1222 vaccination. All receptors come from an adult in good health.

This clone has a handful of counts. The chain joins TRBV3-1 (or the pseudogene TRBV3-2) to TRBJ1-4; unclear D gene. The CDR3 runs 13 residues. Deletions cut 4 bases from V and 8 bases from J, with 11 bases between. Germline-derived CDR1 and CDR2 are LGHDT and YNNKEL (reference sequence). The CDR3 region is CASSLYVAEKLFF. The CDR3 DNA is TGTGCCAGCAGCCTTTACGTGGCGGAAAAACTGTTTTTT.

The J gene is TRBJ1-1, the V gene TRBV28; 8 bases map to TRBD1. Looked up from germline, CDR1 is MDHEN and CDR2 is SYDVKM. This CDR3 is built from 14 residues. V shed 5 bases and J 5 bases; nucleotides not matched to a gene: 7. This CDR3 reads CASSPQGAGTEAFF. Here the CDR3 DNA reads TGTGCCAGCAGTCCGCAGGGGGCTGGAACTGAAGCTTTCTTT. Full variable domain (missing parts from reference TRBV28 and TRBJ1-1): DVKVTQSSRYLVKRTGEKVFLECVQDMDHENMFWYRQDPGLGLRLIYFSYDVKMKEKGDIPEGYSVSREKKERFSLILESASTNQTSMYLCASSPQGAGTEAFFGQGTRLTVV.

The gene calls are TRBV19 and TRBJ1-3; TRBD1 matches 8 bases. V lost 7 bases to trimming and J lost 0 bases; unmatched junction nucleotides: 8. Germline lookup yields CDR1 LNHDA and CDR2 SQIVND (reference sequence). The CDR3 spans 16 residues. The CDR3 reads CASTGTGKLSGNTIYF. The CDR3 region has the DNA TGTGCCAGTACCGGGACAGGCAAACTCTCTGGAAACACCATATATTTT. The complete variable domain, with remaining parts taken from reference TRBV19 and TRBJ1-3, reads DGGITQSPKYLFRKEGQNVTLSCEQNLNHDAMYWYRQDPGQGLRLIYYSQIVNDFQKGDIAEGYSVSREKKESFPLTVTSAQKNPTAFYLCASTGTGKLSGNTIYFGEGSWLTVV.

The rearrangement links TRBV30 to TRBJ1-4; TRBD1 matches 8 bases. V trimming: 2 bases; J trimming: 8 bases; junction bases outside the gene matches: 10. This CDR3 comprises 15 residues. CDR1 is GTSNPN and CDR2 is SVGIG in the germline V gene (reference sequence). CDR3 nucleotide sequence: TGTGCCTGGAGTCCCCCTGACAGGGGAGGCGAAAAACTGTTTTTT. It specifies CAWSPPDRGGEKLFF.

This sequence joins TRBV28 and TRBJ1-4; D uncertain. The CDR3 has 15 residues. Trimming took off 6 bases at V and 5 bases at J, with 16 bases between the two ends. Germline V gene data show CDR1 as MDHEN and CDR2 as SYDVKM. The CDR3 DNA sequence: TGTGCCAGCAGCCCAGAGGCAGGAACGAATGAAAAACTGTTTTTT. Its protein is CASSPEAGTNEKLFF.

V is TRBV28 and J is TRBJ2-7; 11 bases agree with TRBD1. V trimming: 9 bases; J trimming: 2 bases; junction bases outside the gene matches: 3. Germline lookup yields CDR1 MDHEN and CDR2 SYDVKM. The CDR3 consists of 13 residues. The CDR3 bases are TGTGCCAGTGGACAGGGGGCGACCTACGAGCAGTACTTC. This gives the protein CASGQGATYEQYF.

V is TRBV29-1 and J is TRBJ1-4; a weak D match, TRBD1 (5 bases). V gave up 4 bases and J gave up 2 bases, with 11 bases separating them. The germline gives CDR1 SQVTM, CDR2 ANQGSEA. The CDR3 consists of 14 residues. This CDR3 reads CSVGGGPTNEKLFF. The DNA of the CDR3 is TGCAGCGTTGGGGGGGGTCCCACTAATGAAAAACTGTTTTTT.

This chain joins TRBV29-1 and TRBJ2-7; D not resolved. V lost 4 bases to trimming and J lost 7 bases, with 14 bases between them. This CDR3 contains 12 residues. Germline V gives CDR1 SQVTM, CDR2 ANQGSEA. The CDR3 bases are TGCAGCGTTGCCGGGCGTTCGGAGGAGCAGTACTTC. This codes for CSVAGRSEEQYF.